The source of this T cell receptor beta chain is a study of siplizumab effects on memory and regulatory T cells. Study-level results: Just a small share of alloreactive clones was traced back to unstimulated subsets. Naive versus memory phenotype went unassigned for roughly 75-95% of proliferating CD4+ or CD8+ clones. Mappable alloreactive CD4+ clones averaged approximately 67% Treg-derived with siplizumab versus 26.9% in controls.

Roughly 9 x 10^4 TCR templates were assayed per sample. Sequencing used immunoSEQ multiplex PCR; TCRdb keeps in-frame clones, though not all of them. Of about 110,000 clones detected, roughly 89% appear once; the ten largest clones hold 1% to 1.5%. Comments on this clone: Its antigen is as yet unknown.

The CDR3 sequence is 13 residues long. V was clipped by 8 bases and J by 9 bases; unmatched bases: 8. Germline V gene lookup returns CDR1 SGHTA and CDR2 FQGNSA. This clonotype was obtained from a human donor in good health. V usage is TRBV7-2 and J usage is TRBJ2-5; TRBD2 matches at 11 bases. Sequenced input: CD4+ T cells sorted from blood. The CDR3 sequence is CASGGLAAAAQYF. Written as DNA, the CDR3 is TGTGCCAGCGGGGGACTAGCGGCCGCGGCCCAGTACTTC.